This record looks at one T cell receptor beta chain sequence and its context. Its antigen is not known. Amplification used 60 Vbeta primers and 13 Jbeta primers. Repertoires were generated with immunoSEQ multiplex PCR, while TCRdb's copy carries only in-frame clones and drops some. The repertoire consists of roughly 90,000 clones, with approximately 90% occurring once and the leading ten covering around 2.3%. The data originate from a study of cytomegalovirus exposure and HLA in healthy donors. Study results and caveats: Rates of TCR association differed by HLA locus in a later analysis, with DRB1 highest and HLA-C lowest. Researchers reported in a later analysis that a missense DCLRE1C variant was tied to TCR beta V- and J-gene trimming. Analyzed later, most CMV-associated TCR beta chains appeared HLA-restricted.

Sequencing input: PBMCs. This sequence was found in a man aged 18 to 30 in good health and CMV-seronegative.

The DNA for the CDR3 is TGCGCCAGCACCGGAGGCATATACACAGATACGCAGTATTTT. The encoded protein is CASTGGIYTDTQYF. The chain couples TRBV5-1 to TRBJ2-3; tentative D call: TRBD2 (5 bases). The length of the CDR3 is 14 residues. Trimming stripped 6 bases from V and 2 bases from J, with 13 bases between. The germline V gene has CDR1 SGHRS and CDR2 YFSETQ.